This TCR beta chain was captured by sequencing in a study of Graves' ophthalmopathy and Graves' hyperthyroidism (dated by TCRdb to about 2018). For context, the study as a whole: Peripheral blood was collected at initial diagnosis, prior to any treatment. T-cell repertoires of thyroid tissue and blood were compared in over five hyperthyroidism patients. To explore V-J signatures that separate ophthalmopathy from hyperthyroidism, a discovery set of approximately 100 patients was enrolled, consisting of 40 to 45 with ophthalmopathy and 55 to 65 with stable hyperthyroidism. In total, around 130 blood samples were TCR-sequenced: fewer than 50 ophthalmopathy, 75 hyperthyroidism and roughly 17 hyperthyroidism-to-ophthalmopathy patients. An independent validation cohort was composed of approximately 18 hyperthyroidism patients and approximately 15 patients who later progressed from hyperthyroidism to ophthalmopathy. Following sampling, methimazole starting at 30 mg daily was administered to hyperthyroidism patients, and high-dose intravenous methylprednisolone was administered to ophthalmopathy patients. The study used signatures of the TCR beta repertoire to tell Graves' ophthalmopathy apart from Graves' hyperthyroidism and to predict which patients would progress to ophthalmopathy. Study-wide conclusions, independent of this receptor: Sample size was not statistically predetermined, and group allocation was not concealed from the investigators. In validation, the model predicted ophthalmopathy progression with over 60% sensitivity and roughly 72% specificity; approximately 12 predicted patients were CT-confirmed with GO in a median of approximately 6.5 months. In cross-validation, the 13-signature model distinguished ophthalmopathy from stable hyperthyroidism with about 87% sensitivity and nearly 82% specificity, and in the test set the corresponding values were approximately 80% and 68%. Among expanded thyroid clonotypes with frequency above 0.001, most also showed up in blood, which suggests that blood repertoires may reflect the thyroid immune response.

According to the germline V gene (reference sequence), CDR1 reads LNHDA and CDR2 reads SQIVND. The CDR3 has 18 amino acids, counting the end cysteine and phenylalanine. The only DNA kept is the CDR3, 54 bases in frame from the first base. Relative to germline, V is 9 bases shorter and J is 0 bases shorter, with 24 bases between their ends. Regarding this clonotype: Its antigen specificity is not known. Per-base quality was not reported, and no clone a single base away is much larger than it.

Patients with ophthalmopathy had moderately to severely active disease, with a Clinical Activity Score of 3 or more, a NOSPECS grade of 4 or more, and a disease duration of less than 3 months. Patients were excluded if they had other autoimmune diseases, uncontrolled infections, pregnancy or lactation. Diagnosis was based on clinical symptoms, serum thyroxine, TRAb, thyroid ultrasound and orbital computed tomography. PBMCs were isolated from approximately 10 ml of fresh peripheral blood by Ficoll-Paque density gradient centrifugation. Trizol reagent was used to extract the total RNA, and its quality was then checked on an Agilent 2100 Bioanalyzer. TCR beta CDR3 regions were amplified from RNA transcripts for repertoire sequencing. A first-round RT-PCR used HTBI primers with the Qiagen OneStep RT-PCR kit, followed by a second-round multiplex PCR, size selection and purification. The libraries underwent paired-end sequencing with 100 bp reads on an Illumina HiSeq2000. As for the original processing: Reads were processed with SOAPnuke, discarding reads with adapters, uncalled bases, mean Phred below 15, or no exact constant-primer or identifier match. COPE v1.2.5 was used to merge the high-quality paired reads. Each unique nucleotide sequence was treated as a clonotype, and MiTCR v1.1 was used to align the clonotypes to the IMGT TRB V, D and J references. The analysis was limited to V-J combinations with a frequency above 0.0001, which together covered roughly 99% of repertoires. For each V-J combination, a TCR clonal expansion and chaos score was defined as F50 clonal expansion divided by the chaos observed in the TCRdist matrix. Welch's t-statistics and random forest were used to reduce features to about a dozen V-J combinations, which were fed into a naive Bayes classifier. The similarity between thyroid and blood repertoires was quantified using the Morisita-Horn index. Through fastp at Q25 and MiXCR, TCRdb rebuilt clones from the public reads, retaining in-frame beta chains. Records with the same CDR3 protein are collapsed into one entry carrying the most frequent genes and DNA. V and J calls and clone size were set by TCRdb, not the authors. The sample has hundreds of thousands of distinct CDR3 sequences on record, 35% to 50% of them singletons. The ten largest clones capture 44% of the sample.

Sequenced input: peripheral blood. The chain is made from TRBV19 and TRBJ1-5; TRBD1 is a possible D gene, resting on 5 matching bases. This TCR was sampled from an adult man with Graves' ophthalmopathy. The DNA reads TGTGCCAGCAGTTTGATAGTAACAGGCGACTATAGCAATCAGCCCCAGCATTTT. Translated, it reads CASSLIVTGDYSNQPQHF.